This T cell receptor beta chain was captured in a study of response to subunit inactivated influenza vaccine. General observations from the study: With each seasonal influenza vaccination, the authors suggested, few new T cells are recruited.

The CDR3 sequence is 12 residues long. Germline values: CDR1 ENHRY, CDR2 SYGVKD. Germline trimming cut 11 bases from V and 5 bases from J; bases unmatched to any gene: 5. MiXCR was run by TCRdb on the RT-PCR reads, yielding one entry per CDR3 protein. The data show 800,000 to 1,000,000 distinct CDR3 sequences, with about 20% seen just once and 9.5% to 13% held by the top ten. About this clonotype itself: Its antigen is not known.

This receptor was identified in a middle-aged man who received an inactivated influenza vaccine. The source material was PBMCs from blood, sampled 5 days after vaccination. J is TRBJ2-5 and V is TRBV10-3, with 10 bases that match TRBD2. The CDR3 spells CAVGLADETQYF. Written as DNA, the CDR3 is TGTGCCGTTGGACTAGCGGATGAGACCCAGTACTTC.